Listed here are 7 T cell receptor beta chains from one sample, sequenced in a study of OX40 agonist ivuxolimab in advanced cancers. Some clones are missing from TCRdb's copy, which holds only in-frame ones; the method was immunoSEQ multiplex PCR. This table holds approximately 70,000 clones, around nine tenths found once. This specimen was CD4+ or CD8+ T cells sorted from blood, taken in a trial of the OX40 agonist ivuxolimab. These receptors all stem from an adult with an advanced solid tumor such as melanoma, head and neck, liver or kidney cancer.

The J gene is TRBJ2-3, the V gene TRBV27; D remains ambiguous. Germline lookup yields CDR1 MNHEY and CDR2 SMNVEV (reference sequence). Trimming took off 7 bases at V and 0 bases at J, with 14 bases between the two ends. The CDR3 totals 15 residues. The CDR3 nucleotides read TGTGCCAGCAAAGTTTCCCAGGCCAGCACAGATACGCAGTATTTT. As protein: CASKVSQASTDTQYF.

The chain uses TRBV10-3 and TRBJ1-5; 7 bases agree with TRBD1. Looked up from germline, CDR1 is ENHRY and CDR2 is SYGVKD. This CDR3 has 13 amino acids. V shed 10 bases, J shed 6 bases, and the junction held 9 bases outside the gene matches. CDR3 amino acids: CATTPGQPQPQHF. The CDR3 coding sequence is TGTGCCACCACTCCGGGACAGCCTCAGCCCCAGCATTTT.

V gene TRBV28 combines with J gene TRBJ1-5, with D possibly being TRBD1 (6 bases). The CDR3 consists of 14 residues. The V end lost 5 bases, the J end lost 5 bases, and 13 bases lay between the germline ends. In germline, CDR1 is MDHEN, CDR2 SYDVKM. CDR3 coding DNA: TGTGCCAGCAGTATCACAGGGCAGTATCAGCCCCAGCATTTT. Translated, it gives CASSITGQYQPQHF.

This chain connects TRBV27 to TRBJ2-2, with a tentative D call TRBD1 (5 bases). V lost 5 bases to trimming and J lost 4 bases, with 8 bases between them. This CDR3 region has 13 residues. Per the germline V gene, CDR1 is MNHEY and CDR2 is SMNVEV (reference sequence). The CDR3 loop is CASSHDSTGELFF. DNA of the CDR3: TGTGCCAGCAGTCATGACAGCACCGGGGAGCTGTTTTTT.

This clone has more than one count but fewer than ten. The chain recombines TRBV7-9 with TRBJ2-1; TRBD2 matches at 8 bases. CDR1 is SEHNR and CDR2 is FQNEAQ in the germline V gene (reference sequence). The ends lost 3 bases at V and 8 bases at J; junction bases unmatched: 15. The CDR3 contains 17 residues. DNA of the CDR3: TGTGCCAGCAGCTTGGAGCGAAGCGGGAGTAGCCCCGATGAGCAGTTCTTC. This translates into CASSLERSGSSPDEQFF.

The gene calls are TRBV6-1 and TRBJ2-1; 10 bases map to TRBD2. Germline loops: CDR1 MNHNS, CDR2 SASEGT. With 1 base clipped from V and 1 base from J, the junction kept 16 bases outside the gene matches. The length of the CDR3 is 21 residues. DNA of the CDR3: TGTGCCAGCAGTGAAGGGGGGGGTTGGGCTAGCGGGAGATCTTCCTACAATGAGCAGTTCTTC. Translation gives CASSEGGGWASGRSSYNEQFF.

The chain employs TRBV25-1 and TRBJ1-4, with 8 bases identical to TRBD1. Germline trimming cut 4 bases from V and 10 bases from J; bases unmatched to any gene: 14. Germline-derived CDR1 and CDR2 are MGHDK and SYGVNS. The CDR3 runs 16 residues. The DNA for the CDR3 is TGTGCCAGCAGTGGTCCGGGGGGGACAGGTCCGACAAAACTGTTTTTT. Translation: CASSGPGGTGPTKLFF.